These 28 T cell receptor beta chains were all obtained from the same sample, sequenced in a study of shared clonotypes between healthy human individuals. Generated by immunoSEQ multiplex PCR, the TCRdb table keeps only in-frame clones and is missing some. The sample lists a few million clones, more than 90% occurring once. The material sequenced was naive CD4+ T cells sorted from blood. Subset noted: CD45RA+ positively selected. The receptor source for this set is a man between 18 and 35 years old in good health.

This clone appeared once. The V gene is TRBV27, the J gene TRBJ2-3; D ambiguous. Germline V gives CDR1 MNHEY, CDR2 SMNVEV (reference sequence). Trimming left V 0 bases short and J 4 bases short, with 11 bases between. The CDR3 covers 15 residues. The CDR3 sequence: CASSLSSQLSDTQYF. The CDR3 coding sequence is TGTGCCAGCAGTTTATCTTCCCAGCTGTCAGATACGCAGTATTTT.

The V call is TRBV6-6, the J call TRBJ2-4, with TRBD2 as a possible D gene (6 bases). Germline V gene sequence: CDR1 MNHNY, CDR2 SVGAGI (reference sequence). Between the trimmed V and J ends, which lost 7 bases and 6 bases, there was a span of 7 bases. CDR3 length: 11 residues. The CDR3 region has the DNA TGTGCCAGCACCGGGGGAAACATTCAGTACTTC. Its translation is CASTGGNIQYF.

CDR3 residues: CASSLSGTGVGQPQHF. In nucleotides, the CDR3 is TGTGCCAGCAGCTTATCCGGGACAGGGGTCGGGCAGCCCCAGCATTTT. This chain uses TRBV4-2 with TRBJ1-5; 10 nucleotides align to TRBD1. J gave up 7 bases and V 5 bases, and 11 bases lay outside the gene matches. From germline, CDR1 is LGHNA and CDR2 YNFKEQ. CDR3 length: 16 residues.

The chain recombines TRBV6-5 with TRBJ2-2; D assignment may be TRBD1 or TRBD2 (5 bases each). The ends were cut back, 4 bases at V and 6 bases at J, with 12 bases in the middle. The CDR3 is 14 residues long. Germline CDR1 reads MNHEY; CDR2 reads SVGAGI. The chain's CDR3 is CASSWNRGAGELFF. The CDR3 DNA follows: TGTGCCAGCAGTTGGAATAGGGGAGCCGGGGAGCTGTTTTTT.

This chain connects TRBV4-1 to TRBJ1-6; no firm D call. CDR3 size: 17 residues. Trimming removed 0 bases at V and 10 bases at J, with 19 bases between. Germline V CDR1 and CDR2: MGHRA, YSYEKL. In DNA, the CDR3 is TGCGCCAGCAGCCAAGACGAGCGACACCAATTAGGATCACCCCTCCACTTT. It codes for CASSQDERHQLGSPLHF.

J is TRBJ2-7 and V is TRBV30, with 8 bases identical to TRBD1. This CDR3 contains 13 residues. J lost 5 bases, V lost 5 bases, and 8 bases had no gene match. Germline V CDR1 and CDR2: GTSNPN, SVGIG (reference sequence). CDR3 sequence reads: CAWLRTGFDEQYF. In DNA form, the CDR3 reads TGTGCCTGGCTCCGGACAGGGTTCGACGAGCAGTACTTC.

The count of this clone is one. The genes are TRBV29-1 and TRBJ2-5; 10 bases fit TRBD2. Germline lookup yields CDR1 SQVTM and CDR2 ANQGSEA. J lost 4 bases, V lost 3 bases, and 5 bases had no gene match. The CDR3 runs to 14 residues. The CDR3 bases are TGCAGCGTTGAGCTAGCGGGAGCGGGAGAGACCCAGTACTTC. Protein: CSVELAGAGETQYF.

The chain uses TRBV29-1 and TRBJ2-5; 8 bases map to TRBD2. Germline CDR1 and CDR2: SQVTM and ANQGSEA. This CDR3 has 14 residues. The J segment lost 2 bases and the V segment lost 6 bases, leaving 8 bases of the junction unmatched. CDR3 bases: TGCAGCGTGATCCTGACTAGCGTGCAAGAGACCCAGTACTTC. This encodes CSVILTSVQETQYF.

With regard to this clone: Distinct nucleotide sequences in the sample also encode this CDR3. This chain links TRBV29-1 with TRBJ2-7; 7 bases are shared with TRBD1. The V gene end was trimmed by 6 bases and the J gene end by 6 bases; junction bases not matched to a gene: 5. Germline V lookup: CDR1 SQVTM, CDR2 ANQGSEA. The CDR3 has 11 amino acids. Written as DNA, the CDR3 is TGCAGCGTCTTGACAGGGTCCGAGCAGTACTTC. Translated, it gives CSVLTGSEQYF.

The CDR3 sequence is CASSVRGARETQYF. Written as DNA, the CDR3 is TGTGCCAGCAGCGTGAGAGGCGCGAGGGAGACCCAGTACTTC. The genes are TRBV7-2 and TRBJ2-5; D gene unclear. The CDR3 consists of 14 residues. V was cut by 5 bases and J by 5 bases, with 15 bases left in between. Germline lookup yields CDR1 SGHTA and CDR2 FQGNSA.

The chain recombines TRBV19 with TRBJ1-5; D is ambiguous. Trimming shortened V by 5 bases and J by 1 base, and 6 bases separated the two germline ends. The CDR3 has 13 residues. CDR1 is LNHDA, CDR2 SQIVND, per germline (reference sequence). The CDR3: CASSLRSNQPQHF. CDR3 coding DNA: TGTGCCAGTAGTTTGAGGAGCAATCAGCCCCAGCATTTT. Complete variable domain (other parts from reference TRBV19 and TRBJ1-5): DGGITQSPKYLFRKEGQNVTLSCEQNLNHDAMYWYRQDPGQGLRLIYYSQIVNDFQKGDIAEGYSVSREKKESFPLTVTSAQKNPTAFYLCASSLRSNQPQHFGDGTRLSIL.

The chain has TRBV27 and TRBJ2-5; 8 bases agree with TRBD2. V dropped 5 bases and J dropped 9; count of bases not matched to a gene: 14. The CDR3 sequence is 15 residues long. CDR1 and CDR2 from the germline V gene are MNHEY and SMNVEV (reference sequence). CDR3 coding DNA: TGTGCCAGCAGTAATTTAGCGGGACCCGCAGGGTCCCAGTACTTC. This sequence encodes CASSNLAGPAGSQYF.

Worth noting for this clone: Distinct nucleotide sequences in the sample also encode this CDR3. V and J are TRBV11-2 and TRBJ2-2, with 9 bases aligning to TRBD1. This CDR3 is built from 16 residues. CDR1 is SGHAT and CDR2 is FQNNGV in the germline V gene. J gave up 1 base and V 1 base, and 1 base lay outside the gene matches. As DNA, the CDR3 is TGTGCCAGCAGCTTAGGGGGACAGGGGAACACCGGGGAGCTGTTTTTT. It is translated as CASSLGGQGNTGELFF.

CDR3 loop: CASSPRQEGTQYF. The CDR3 DNA reads as TGTGCCAGCAGCCCCCGACAGGAGGGGACCCAGTACTTC. V is TRBV7-9 and J is TRBJ2-5; D tentatively fits TRBD1 or TRBD2 (6 bases each). The CDR3 has 13 residues. Germline CDR1 and CDR2: SEHNR and FQNEAQ (reference sequence). V lost 5 bases and J 7 bases, leaving 14 bases between the germline ends.

This chain uses TRBV21-1 with TRBJ1-3. TRBV21-1 is designated a pseudogene. The length of the CDR3 is 15 residues. The CDR3 loop reads CASSRNSGRGNTIYF. DNA for the CDR3: TGTGCCAGCAGCCGGAACTCGGGGAGGGGAAACACCATATATTTT.

About this clone: At the DNA level, this CDR3 is encoded by other sequences in the same sample as well. V gene TRBV29-1 combines with J gene TRBJ1-3; D gene ambiguous. The V end was cut by 3 bases, the J end by 3 bases, with 6 bases between. The CDR3 runs to 12 residues. Germline V CDR1 and CDR2: SQVTM, ANQGSEA. CDR3 sequence: CSVDAGGNTIYF. The CDR3 coding sequence is TGCAGCGTTGATGCGGGTGGAAACACCATATATTTT.

The CDR3 loop reads CASSEDRGAGANVLTF. The CDR3 DNA reads TGTGCCAGCAGTGAGGACAGGGGGGCTGGGGCCAACGTCCTGACTTTC. The chain recombines TRBV2 with TRBJ2-6; 10 bases match TRBD1. J gave up 2 bases and V 3 bases, and 1 base lay outside the gene matches. This CDR3 is built from 16 residues. CDR1 and CDR2 (germline): SNHLY, FYNNEI.

The gene calls are TRBV5-6 and TRBJ1-4; 8 bases are a match to TRBD1. The CDR3 has 17 amino acids. Germline V CDR1 and CDR2: SGHDT, YYEEEE. Losses at the gene ends were 6 bases for V and 2 bases for J; bases not matched to a gene: 12. This chain's CDR3 is CASTVGPGGATNEKLFF. The CDR3 DNA reads as TGTGCCAGCACCGTAGGCCCAGGGGGCGCGACTAATGAAAAACTGTTTTTT.

The chain is built from TRBV5-4 and TRBJ2-1; D perhaps matches TRBD2 (6 bases). V dropped 7 bases and J dropped 0 bases, with 17 bases sitting between them. The CDR3 totals 16 residues. Germline values: CDR1 SGHNT, CDR2 YYREEE (reference sequence). The CDR3 here is CASSPRGYSSYNEQFF. The CDR3 region has the DNA TGTGCCAGCTCCCCCCGGGGGTACAGCTCCTACAATGAGCAGTTCTTC.

DNA of the CDR3: TGTGCCAGCAGTTTATTGCGGGCAAACACAGATACGCAGTATTTT. The encoded protein is CASSLLRANTDTQYF. This sequence joins TRBV27 and TRBJ2-3, with D possibly TRBD2 on 5 matching bases. There are 15 residues in the CDR3. Germline V gene sequence: CDR1 MNHEY, CDR2 SMNVEV (reference sequence). V was clipped by 1 base and J by 2 bases, with 10 bases between them.

The rearrangement uses TRBV25-1 and TRBJ2-1; 10 bases are a match to TRBD2. From germline, CDR1 is MGHDK and CDR2 SYGVNS. The trim removed 3 bases at V and 0 bases at J, leaving 2 bases unmatched. The CDR3 loop spans 16 amino acids. The CDR3 nucleotides read TGTGCCAGCAGTGATCCTAGCGGGAGCTCCTACAATGAGCAGTTCTTC. The encoded protein is CASSDPSGSSYNEQFF.

There are a few counts of this clone. The CDR3 here is CASSLIPRAGGTDTQYF. CDR3 nucleotide sequence: TGTGCCAGCAGTTTAATCCCCAGAGCGGGAGGGACAGATACGCAGTATTTT. This rearrangement joins TRBV27 to TRBJ2-3; TRBD2 matches 10 bases. Germline V gene lookup returns CDR1 MNHEY and CDR2 SMNVEV (reference sequence). The junction had 8 bases not matched to a gene; V was cut back by 2 bases and J by 3 bases. This CDR3 region has 17 residues.

This sequence joins TRBV2 and TRBJ1-6; TRBD1 might be the D (6 bases). The CDR3 loop spans 15 amino acids. The ends were cut back, 7 bases at V and 7 bases at J, with 17 bases in the middle. CDR1 SNHLY and CDR2 FYNNEI come from the germline V gene. CDR3 residues: CASMQQTGLNSPLHF. CDR3 bases: TGTGCCAGCATGCAGCAAACAGGGCTCAATTCACCCCTCCACTTT.

In its sample, this clone was seen once. The rearrangement uses TRBV4-3 and TRBJ2-3; D is tentatively TRBD1 or TRBD2 (5 bases each). The CDR3 is 17 amino acids. Trimming left V 4 bases short and J 5 bases short, with 22 bases between. Germline loops: CDR1 LGHNA, CDR2 YSLEER. The DNA of the CDR3 is TGCGCCAGCAGCCGCTCCGTCAATGGGATGGGGGAAGATACGCAGTATTTT. It translates to CASSRSVNGMGEDTQYF.

The J gene is TRBJ1-5, the V gene TRBV4-3; D is possibly TRBD1 (5 bases). Per the germline V gene, CDR1 is LGHNA and CDR2 is YSLEER. This CDR3 is built from 14 residues. V lost 0 bases and J lost 7, with 10 bases in between. CDR3 region: CASSQDRARQPQHF. CDR3 nucleotides: TGCGCCAGCAGCCAAGACAGGGCTCGGCAGCCCCAGCATTTT.

The CDR3 loop reads CASSLLGQAYEQYF. In DNA, the CDR3 is TGTGCCAGCAGCCTATTGGGACAGGCCTACGAGCAGTACTTC. The V gene is TRBV14, the J gene TRBJ2-7; 8 bases align to TRBD1. Germline CDR1 and CDR2: SGHDN and FVKESK. Losses at the gene ends were 4 bases for V and 2 bases for J; bases not matched to a gene: 4. This CDR3 region has 14 residues.

This chain connects TRBV7-2 to TRBJ2-3; 10 positions match TRBD2. Germline-derived CDR1 and CDR2 are SGHTA and FQGNSA. The ends lost 1 base at V and 5 bases at J; junction bases unmatched: 6. The CDR3 length is 16 residues. DNA of the CDR3: TGTGCCAGCAGCTTAGAGGAGCGGGGGGGCTTAGATACGCAGTATTTT. As protein: CASSLEERGGLDTQYF.

The chain recombines TRBV6-1 with TRBJ1-1; TRBD1 aligns across 10 bases. Losses at the gene ends were 4 bases for V and 7 bases for J; bases not matched to a gene: 15. The CDR3 contains 17 residues. From germline, CDR1 is MNHNS and CDR2 SASEGT. The CDR3 region is CASSAGPGQGYNYEAFF. The CDR3, as DNA: TGTGCCAGCAGTGCGGGACCGGGACAGGGGTATAACTATGAAGCTTTCTTT.